The subject of this entry is one TCR beta chain. The antigen is not known. These data belong to a study of cytomegalovirus exposure and HLA in healthy donors. Study-wide points: Common viral pathogens (according to a later analysis) appeared linked to several of the most significant clusters.

The PCR had 60 Vbeta and 13 Jbeta primers. Method: immunoSEQ multiplex PCR; TCRdb's copy keeps in-frame clones and lacks some. The sample comprises 100,000 to 150,000 clones, around 9% of which are singletons, and 5.5% rests with the top ten. Donors sampled were nominally healthy, though unrecorded immune exposures were likely. The CDR3 spans 14 residues. Germline CDR1 is SQVTM and CDR2 is ANQGSEA. V was clipped by 3 bases and J by 0 bases; unmatched bases: 0. The sequence was obtained from a man in his forties or fifties in good health and CMV-seronegative. Sequenced input: PBMCs. This chain uses TRBV29-1 with TRBJ2-2; 8 nucleotides match TRBD2. This CDR3 is CSVDSGANTGELFF. The DNA of the CDR3 is TGCAGCGTTGATAGCGGGGCGAACACCGGGGAGCTGTTTTTT.